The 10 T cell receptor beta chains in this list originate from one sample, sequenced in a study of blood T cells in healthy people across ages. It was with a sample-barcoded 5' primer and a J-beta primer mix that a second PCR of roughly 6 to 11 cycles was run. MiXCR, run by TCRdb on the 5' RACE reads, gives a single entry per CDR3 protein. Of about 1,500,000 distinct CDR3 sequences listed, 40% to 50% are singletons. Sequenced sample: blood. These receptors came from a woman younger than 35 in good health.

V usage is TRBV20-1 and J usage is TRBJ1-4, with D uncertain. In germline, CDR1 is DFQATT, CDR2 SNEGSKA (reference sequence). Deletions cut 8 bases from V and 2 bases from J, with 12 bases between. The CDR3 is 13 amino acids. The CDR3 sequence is CSLTAGTNEKLFF. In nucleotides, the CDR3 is TGCAGTCTTACGGCCGGGACTAATGAAAAACTGTTTTTT.

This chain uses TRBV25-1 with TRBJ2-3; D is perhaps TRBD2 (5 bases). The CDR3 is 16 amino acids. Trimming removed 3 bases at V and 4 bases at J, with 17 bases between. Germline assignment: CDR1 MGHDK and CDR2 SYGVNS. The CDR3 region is CASSDSARGSADTQYF. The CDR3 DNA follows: TGTGCCAGCAGTGACTCGGCTAGAGGGAGTGCAGATACGCAGTATTTT.

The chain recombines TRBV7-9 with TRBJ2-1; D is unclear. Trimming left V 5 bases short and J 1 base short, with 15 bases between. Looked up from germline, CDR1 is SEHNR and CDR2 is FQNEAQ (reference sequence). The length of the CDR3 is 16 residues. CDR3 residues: CASSPYRALSYNEQFF. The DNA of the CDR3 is TGTGCCAGCAGCCCATATCGGGCGCTGTCCTACAATGAGCAGTTCTTC.

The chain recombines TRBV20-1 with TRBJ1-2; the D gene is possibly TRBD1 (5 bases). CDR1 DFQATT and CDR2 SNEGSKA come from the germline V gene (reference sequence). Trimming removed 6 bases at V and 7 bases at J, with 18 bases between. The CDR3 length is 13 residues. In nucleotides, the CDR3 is TGCAGTGCAAGGGACTCACTTAGGGGTGGCTACACCTTC. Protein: CSARDSLRGGYTF.

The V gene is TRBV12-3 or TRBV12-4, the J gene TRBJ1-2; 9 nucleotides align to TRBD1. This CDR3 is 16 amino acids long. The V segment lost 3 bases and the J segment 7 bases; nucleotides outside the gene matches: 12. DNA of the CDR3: TGTGCCAGCAGTTTTCTGACTACAGGGGGCTCGGGTGGCTACACCTTC. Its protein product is CASSFLTTGGSGGYTF.

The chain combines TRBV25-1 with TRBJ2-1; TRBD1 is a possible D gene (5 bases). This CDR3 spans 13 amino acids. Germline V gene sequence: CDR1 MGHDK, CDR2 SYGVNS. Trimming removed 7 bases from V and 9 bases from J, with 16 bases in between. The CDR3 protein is CASTPGLLVEQFF. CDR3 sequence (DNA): TGTGCCAGCACCCCAGGGCTTCTCGTTGAGCAGTTCTTC.

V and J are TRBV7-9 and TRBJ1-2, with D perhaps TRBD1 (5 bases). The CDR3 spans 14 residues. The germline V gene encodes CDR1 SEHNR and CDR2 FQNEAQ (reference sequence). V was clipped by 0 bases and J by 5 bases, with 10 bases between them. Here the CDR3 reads CASSLAQANYGYTF. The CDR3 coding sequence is TGTGCCAGCAGCTTAGCACAGGCGAATTATGGCTACACCTTC.

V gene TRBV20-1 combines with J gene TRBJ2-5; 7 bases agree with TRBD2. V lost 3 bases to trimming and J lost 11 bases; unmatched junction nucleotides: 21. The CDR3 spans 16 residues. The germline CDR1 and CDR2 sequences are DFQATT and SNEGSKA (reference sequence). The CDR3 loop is CSARAFGGGKWNEQYF. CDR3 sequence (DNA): TGCAGTGCTAGGGCTTTTGGGGGGGGGAAATGGAATGAGCAGTACTTC.

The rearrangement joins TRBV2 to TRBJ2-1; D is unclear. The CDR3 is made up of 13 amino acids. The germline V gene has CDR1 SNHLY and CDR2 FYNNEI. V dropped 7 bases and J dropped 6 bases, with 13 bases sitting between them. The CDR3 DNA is TGTGCCAGCAAGAGGTCGCTCGGCAATGAGCAGTTCTTC. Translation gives CASKRSLGNEQFF.

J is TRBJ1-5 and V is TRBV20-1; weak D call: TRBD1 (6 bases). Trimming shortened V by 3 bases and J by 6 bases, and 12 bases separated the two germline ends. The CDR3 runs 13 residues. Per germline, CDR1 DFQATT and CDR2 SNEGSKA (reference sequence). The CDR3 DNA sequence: TGCAGTGCTAGGGGGGCAGGGATTCAGCCCCAGCATTTT. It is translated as CSARGAGIQPQHF.